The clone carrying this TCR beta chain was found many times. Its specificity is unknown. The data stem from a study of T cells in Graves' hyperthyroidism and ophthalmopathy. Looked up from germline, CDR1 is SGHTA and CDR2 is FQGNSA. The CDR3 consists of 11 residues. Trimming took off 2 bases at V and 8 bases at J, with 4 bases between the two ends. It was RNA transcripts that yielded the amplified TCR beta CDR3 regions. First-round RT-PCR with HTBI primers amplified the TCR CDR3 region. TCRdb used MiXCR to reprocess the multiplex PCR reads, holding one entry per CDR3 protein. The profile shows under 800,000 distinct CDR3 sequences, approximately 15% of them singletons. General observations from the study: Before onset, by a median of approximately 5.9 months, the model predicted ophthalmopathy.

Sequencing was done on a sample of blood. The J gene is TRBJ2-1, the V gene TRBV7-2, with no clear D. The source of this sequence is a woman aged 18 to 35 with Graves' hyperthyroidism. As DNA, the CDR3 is TGTGCCAGCAGCTTACTTCATGAGCAGTTCTTC. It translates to CASSLLHEQFF.